This T cell receptor (beta chain) originates from a study of blood T cell repertoires in COVID-19. The overall study: PBMCs, B-cell-depleted T cells, or T cells were the source of the cDNA or gDNA that made up the material.

In the authors' methods: Amplification of reference gene primers was used by the study to estimate nucleated cell counts. This table comes from immunoSEQ multiplex PCR, and its TCRdb copy is limited to in-frame clones, with some not included. Clonal size and the V and J genes are those of that table, whereas D and trimming came from the DNA. This sample has nearly 110,000 clones, with about three quarters found just once. Trimming took 3 bases from V and 3 from J; bases not matched to a gene: 15. The CDR3 extends over 17 amino acids. From germline, CDR1 is SGDLS and CDR2 YYNGEE. The TCR originated in a man in his 70s with acute or convalescent COVID-19. The chain recombines TRBV9 with TRBJ2-7; 7 bases map to TRBD1. Sequenced sample: peripheral blood. Here the CDR3 DNA reads TGTGCCAGCAGCGACCCGATACAGGGGTTGTTTAACTACGAGCAGTACTTC. It yields the protein CASSDPIQGLFNYEQYF. The variable domain in full, with the rest retrieved from reference TRBV9 and TRBJ2-7, is DSGVTQTPKHLITATGQRVTLRCSPRSGDLSVYWYQQSLDQGLQFLIQYYNGEERAKGNILERFSAQQFPDLHSELNLSSLELGDSALYFCASSDPIQGLFNYEQYFGPGTRLTVT.